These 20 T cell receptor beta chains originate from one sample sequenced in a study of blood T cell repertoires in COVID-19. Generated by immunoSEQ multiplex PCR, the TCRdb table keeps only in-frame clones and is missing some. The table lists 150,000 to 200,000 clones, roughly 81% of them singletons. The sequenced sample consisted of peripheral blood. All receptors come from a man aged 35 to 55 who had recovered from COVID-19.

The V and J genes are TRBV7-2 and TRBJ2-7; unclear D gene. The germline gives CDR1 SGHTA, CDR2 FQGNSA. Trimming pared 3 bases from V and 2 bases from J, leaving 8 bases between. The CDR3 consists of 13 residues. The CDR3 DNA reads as TGTGCCAGCAGCTTTGGGCTTCCCTACGAGCAGTACTTC. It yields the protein CASSFGLPYEQYF.

CDR3 sequence (DNA): TGCGCCAGCAGCCAAGAATTTAGCGGGGGTTGGGAGCAGTACTTC. It yields the protein CASSQEFSGGWEQYF. The rearrangement joins TRBV4-1 to TRBJ2-7; TRBD2 agrees at 9 bases. Germline CDR1 is MGHRA and CDR2 is YSYEKL. This CDR3 contains 15 residues. The V and J ends lost 0 bases and 7 bases, in that order; junction bases with no gene match: 7.

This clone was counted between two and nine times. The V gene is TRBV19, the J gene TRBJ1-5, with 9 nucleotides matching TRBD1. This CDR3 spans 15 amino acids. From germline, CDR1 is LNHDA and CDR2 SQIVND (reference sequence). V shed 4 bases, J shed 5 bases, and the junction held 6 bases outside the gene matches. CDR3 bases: TGTGCCAGTAGTAACAGGGGGCTAGGGGATCAGCCCCAGCATTTT. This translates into CASSNRGLGDQPQHF.

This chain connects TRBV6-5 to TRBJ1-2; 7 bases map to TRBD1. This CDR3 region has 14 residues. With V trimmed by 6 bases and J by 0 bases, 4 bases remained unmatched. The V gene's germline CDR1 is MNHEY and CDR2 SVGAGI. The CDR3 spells CASSGTDSNYGYTF. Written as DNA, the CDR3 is TGTGCCAGCAGCGGGACAGATTCTAACTATGGCTACACCTTC.

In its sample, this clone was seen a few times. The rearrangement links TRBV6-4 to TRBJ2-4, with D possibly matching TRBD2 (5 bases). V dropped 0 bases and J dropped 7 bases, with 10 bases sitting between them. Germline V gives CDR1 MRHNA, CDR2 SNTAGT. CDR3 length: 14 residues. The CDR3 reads CASSDSTIRNIQYF. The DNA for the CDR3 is TGTGCCAGCAGTGACTCGACTATCCGGAACATTCAGTACTTC.

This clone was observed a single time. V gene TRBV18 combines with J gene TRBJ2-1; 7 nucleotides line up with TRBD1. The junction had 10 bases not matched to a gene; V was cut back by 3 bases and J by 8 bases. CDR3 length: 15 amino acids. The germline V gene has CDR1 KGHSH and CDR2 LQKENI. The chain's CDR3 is CASSPWGQSFYEQFF. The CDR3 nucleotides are TGTGCCAGCTCACCTTGGGGACAGTCTTTCTATGAGCAGTTCTTC.

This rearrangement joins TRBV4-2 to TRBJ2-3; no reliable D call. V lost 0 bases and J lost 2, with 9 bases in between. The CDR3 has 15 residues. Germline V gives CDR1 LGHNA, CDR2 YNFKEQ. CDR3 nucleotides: TGTGCCAGCAGCCAAGAGTTCGGAGTCACAGATACGCAGTATTTT. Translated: CASSQEFGVTDTQYF.

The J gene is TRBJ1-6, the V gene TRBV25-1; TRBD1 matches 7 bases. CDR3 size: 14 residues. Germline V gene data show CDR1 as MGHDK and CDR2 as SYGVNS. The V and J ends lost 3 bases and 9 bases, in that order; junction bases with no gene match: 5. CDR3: CASSEAGGSSPLHF. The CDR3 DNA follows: TGTGCCAGCAGTGAGGCAGGGGGTAGTTCACCCCTCCACTTT.

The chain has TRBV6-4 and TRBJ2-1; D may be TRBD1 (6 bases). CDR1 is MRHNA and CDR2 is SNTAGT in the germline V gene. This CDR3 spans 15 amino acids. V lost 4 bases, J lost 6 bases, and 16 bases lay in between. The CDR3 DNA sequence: TGTGCCAGCAGTGGGTCACAGGGTGGCGTCAATGAGCAGTTCTTC. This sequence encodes CASSGSQGGVNEQFF.

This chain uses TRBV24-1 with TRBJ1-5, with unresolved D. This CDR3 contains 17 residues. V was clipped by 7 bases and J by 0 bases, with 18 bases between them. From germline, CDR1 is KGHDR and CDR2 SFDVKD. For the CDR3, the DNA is TGTGCCACCAGGGCAATACAGAATTTAGATAGCAATCAGCCCCAGCATTTT. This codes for CATRAIQNLDSNQPQHF.

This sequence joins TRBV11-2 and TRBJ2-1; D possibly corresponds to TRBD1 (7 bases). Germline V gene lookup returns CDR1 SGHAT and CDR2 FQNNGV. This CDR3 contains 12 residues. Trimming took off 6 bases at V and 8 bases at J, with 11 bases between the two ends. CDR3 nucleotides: TGTGCCAGCAGTCAGGGGGGATATGAGCAGTTCTTC. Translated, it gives CASSQGGYEQFF.

The CDR3 DNA sequence: TGTGCCAGCAGCCAATTTGGGACTAGCGGGTTCGAGCAGTACTTC. Its translation is CASSQFGTSGFEQYF. The rearrangement links TRBV4-2 to TRBJ2-7; 12 positions match TRBD2. Germline V CDR1 and CDR2: LGHNA, YNFKEQ. J was trimmed by 6 bases and V by 2 bases; bases with no gene match: 5. This CDR3 has 15 residues.

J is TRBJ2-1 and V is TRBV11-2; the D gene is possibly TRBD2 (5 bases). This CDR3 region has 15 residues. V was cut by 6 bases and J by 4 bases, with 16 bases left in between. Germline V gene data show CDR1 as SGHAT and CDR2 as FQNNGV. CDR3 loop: CASSSPGGRYNEQFF. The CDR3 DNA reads TGTGCCAGCAGTAGTCCGGGCGGGCGGTACAATGAGCAGTTCTTC.

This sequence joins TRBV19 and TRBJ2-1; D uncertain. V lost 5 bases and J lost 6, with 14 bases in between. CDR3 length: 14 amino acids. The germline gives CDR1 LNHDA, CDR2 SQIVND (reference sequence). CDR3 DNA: TGTGCCAGTAGTCCACCCCTGGGCCCCAATGAGCAGTTCTTC. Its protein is CASSPPLGPNEQFF.

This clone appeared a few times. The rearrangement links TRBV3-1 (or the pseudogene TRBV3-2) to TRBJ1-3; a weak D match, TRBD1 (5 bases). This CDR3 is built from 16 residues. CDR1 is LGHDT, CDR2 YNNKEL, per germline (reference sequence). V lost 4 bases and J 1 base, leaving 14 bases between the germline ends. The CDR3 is CASSRGQIGSGNTIYF. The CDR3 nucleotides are TGTGCCAGCAGCCGGGGCCAAATCGGTTCTGGAAACACCATATATTTT.

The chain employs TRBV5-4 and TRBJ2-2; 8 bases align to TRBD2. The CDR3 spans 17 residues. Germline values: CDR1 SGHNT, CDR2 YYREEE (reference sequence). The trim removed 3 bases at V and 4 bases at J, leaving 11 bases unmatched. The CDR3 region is CASSSNVLAESTGELFF. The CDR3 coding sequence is TGTGCCAGCAGCTCTAACGTACTAGCGGAGAGCACCGGGGAGCTGTTTTTT.

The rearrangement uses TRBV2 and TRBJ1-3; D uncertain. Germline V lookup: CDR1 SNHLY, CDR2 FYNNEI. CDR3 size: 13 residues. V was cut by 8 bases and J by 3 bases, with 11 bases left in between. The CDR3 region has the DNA TGTGCCAGCCAAGCCTCGTATGGAAACACCATATATTTT. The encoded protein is CASQASYGNTIYF.

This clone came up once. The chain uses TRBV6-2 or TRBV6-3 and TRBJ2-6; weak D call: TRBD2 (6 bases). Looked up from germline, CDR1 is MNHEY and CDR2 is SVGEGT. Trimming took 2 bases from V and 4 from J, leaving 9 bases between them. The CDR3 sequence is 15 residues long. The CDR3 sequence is CASSYARGGANVLTF. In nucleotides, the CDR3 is TGTGCCAGCAGTTACGCCCGGGGGGGGGCCAACGTCCTGACTTTC.

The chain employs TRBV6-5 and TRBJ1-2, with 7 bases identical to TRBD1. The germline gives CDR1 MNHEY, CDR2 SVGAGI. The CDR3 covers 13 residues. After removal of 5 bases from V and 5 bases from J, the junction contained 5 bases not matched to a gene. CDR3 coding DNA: TGTGCCAGCAGTCGTAGGGGGCAATATGGCTACACCTTC. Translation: CASSRRGQYGYTF.

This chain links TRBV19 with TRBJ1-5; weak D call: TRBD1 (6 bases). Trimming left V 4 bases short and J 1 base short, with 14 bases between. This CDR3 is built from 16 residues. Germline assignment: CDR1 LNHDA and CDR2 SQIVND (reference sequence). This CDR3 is CASSSGLRGSNQPQHF. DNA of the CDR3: TGTGCCAGTAGTAGTGGTCTCAGGGGAAGCAATCAGCCCCAGCATTTT.